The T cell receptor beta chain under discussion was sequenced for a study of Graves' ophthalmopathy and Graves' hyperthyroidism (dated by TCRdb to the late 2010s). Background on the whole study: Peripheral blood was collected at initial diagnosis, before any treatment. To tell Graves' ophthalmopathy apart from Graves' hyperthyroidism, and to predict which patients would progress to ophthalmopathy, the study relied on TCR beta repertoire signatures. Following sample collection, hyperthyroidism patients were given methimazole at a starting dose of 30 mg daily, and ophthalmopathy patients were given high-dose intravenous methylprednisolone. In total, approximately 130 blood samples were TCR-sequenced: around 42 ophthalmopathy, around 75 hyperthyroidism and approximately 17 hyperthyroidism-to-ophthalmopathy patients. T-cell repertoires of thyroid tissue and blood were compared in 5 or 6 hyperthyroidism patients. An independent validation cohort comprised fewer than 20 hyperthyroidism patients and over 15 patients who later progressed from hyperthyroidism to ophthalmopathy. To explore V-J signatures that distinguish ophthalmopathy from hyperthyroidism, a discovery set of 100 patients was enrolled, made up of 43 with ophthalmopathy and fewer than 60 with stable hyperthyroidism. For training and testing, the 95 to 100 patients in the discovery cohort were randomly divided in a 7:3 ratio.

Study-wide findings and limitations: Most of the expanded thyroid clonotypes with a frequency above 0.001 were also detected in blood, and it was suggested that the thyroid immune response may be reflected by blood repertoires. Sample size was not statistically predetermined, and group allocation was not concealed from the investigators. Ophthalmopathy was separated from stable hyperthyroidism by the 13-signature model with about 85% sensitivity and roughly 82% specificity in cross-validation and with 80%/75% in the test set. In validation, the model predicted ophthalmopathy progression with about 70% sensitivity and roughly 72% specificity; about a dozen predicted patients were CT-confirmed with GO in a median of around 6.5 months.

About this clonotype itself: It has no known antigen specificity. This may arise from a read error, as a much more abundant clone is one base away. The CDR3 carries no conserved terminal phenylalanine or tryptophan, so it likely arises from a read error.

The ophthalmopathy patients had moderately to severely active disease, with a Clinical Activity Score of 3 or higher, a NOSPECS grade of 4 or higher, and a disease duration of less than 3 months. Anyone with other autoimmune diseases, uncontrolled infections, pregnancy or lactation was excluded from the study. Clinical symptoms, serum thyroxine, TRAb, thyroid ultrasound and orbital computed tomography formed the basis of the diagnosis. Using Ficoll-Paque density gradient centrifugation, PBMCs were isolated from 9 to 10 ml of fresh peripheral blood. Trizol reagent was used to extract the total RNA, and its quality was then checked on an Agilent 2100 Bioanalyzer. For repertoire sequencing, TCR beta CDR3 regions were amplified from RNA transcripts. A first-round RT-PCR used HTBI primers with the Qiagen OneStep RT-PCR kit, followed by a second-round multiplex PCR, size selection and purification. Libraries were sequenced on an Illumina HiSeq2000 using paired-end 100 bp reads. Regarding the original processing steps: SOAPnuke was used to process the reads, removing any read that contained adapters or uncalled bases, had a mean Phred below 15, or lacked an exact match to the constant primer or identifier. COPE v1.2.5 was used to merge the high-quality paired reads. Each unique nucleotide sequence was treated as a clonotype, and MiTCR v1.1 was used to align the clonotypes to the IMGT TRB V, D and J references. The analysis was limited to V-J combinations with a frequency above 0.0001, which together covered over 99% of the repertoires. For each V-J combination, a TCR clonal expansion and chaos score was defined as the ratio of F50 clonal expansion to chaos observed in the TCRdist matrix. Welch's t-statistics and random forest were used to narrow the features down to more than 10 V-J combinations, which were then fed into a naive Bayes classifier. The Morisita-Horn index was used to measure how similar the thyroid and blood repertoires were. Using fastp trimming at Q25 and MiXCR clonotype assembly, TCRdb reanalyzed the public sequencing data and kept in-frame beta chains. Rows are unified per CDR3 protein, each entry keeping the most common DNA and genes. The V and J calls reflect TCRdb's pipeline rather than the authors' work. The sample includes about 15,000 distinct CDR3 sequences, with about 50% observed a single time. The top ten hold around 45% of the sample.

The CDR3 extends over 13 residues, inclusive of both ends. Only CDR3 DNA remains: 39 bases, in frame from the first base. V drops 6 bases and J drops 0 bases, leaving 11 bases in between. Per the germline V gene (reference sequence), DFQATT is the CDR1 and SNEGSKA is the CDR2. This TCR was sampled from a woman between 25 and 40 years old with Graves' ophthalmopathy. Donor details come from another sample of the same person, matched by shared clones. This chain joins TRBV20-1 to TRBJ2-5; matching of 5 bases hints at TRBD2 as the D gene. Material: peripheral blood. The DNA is TGCAGTGCCCTCGGCGGGTACCAAGAGACCCAGTACTGC. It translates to CSALGGYQETQYC.